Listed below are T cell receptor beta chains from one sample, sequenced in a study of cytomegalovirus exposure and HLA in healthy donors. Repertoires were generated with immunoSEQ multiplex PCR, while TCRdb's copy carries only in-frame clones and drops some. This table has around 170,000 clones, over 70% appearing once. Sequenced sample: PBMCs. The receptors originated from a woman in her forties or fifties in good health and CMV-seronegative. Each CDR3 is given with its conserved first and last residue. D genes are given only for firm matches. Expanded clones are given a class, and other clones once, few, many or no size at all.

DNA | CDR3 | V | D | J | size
TGTGCCAGCAGGACAGGATTTACCCGCACAGATACGCAGTATTTT | CASRTGFTRTDTQYF | TRBV2 | . | TRBJ2-3 | .
TGTGCCAGCAGTCCACTCAGGGGGCGCGGGCCTGGAAACACCATATATTTT | CASSPLRGRGPGNTIYF | TRBV27 | TRBD1 | TRBJ1-3 | few
TGTGCCAGCATGGGAACAGGGAACGGGGAGCTGTTTTTT | CASMGTGNGELFF | TRBV28 | . | TRBJ2-2 | .
TGTGCCAGCAGCTTAGGGCGCGGGGCGGAGACCCAGTACTTC | CASSLGRGAETQYF | TRBV11-2 | . | TRBJ2-5 | .
TGTGCCTGGAGTTTACAGACAGGGGGCGCCGGGAACACTGAAGCTTTCTTT | CAWSLQTGGAGNTEAFF | TRBV30 | TRBD1 | TRBJ1-1 | .
TGTGCCAGCAGCCAAGAAACCGGGACTAGCCTTTATAATGAGCAGTTCTTC | CASSQETGTSLYNEQFF | TRBV4-2 | TRBD2 | TRBJ2-1 | .
TGTGCCAGCCATGGGGCGGGGGAGACCCAGTACTTC | CASHGAGETQYF | TRBV6-1 | . | TRBJ2-5 | .
TGTGCCAGCAGAATACTAGCGGACAGCTCCTACAATGAGCAGTTCTTC | CASRILADSSYNEQFF | TRBV27 | TRBD2 | TRBJ2-1 | .
TGTGCCAGCAGTGTCGGGACAGGGATCACCGGGGAGCTGTTTTTT | CASSVGTGITGELFF | TRBV28 | TRBD1 | TRBJ2-2 | .
TGCAGCGTTGAAGCAGGGGGCAATCAGCCCCAGCATTTT | CSVEAGGNQPQHF | TRBV29-1 | . | TRBJ1-5 | .
TGTGCCAGCAGTGATGCTAGCGGGGGAGAGACCCAGTACTTC | CASSDASGGETQYF | TRBV2 | TRBD2 | TRBJ2-5 | .
TGCGCCAGCAGCACAGGAGCGGGATACGGCACAGATACGCAGTATTTT | CASSTGAGYGTDTQYF | TRBV5-1 | TRBD2 | TRBJ2-3 | .
TGCGCCAGCAGTTTCGAGGGGAGGTTTGGGGAGCCCCAGCATTTT | CASSFEGRFGEPQHF | TRBV5-1 | . | TRBJ1-5 | .
TGTGCCAGCAGTTACTTTTCTAGCGAGACCGAGCAGTACTTC | CASSYFSSETEQYF | TRBV6-5 | . | TRBJ2-7 | .
TGTGCCAGCAGCTTAGCCGGACAGTCCTACGAGCAGTACTTC | CASSLAGQSYEQYF | TRBV7-8 | . | TRBJ2-7 | .
TGTGCCAGCAGCCAAGTCGGCGGCCCCACAGATACGCAGTATTTT | CASSQVGGPTDTQYF | TRBV4-2 | . | TRBJ2-3 | .
TGTGCCAGTAGATTCCGGGACAGCGATCAGCCCCAGCATTTT | CASRFRDSDQPQHF | TRBV19 | TRBD1 | TRBJ1-5 | .
TGTGCCAGCAGCCCCTTAGCGGGAGGGAGCACAGATACGCAGTATTTT | CASSPLAGGSTDTQYF | TRBV14 | TRBD2 | TRBJ2-3 | .
TGCAGCGTTGCCACGGGGAACACTGAAGCTTTCTTT | CSVATGNTEAFF | TRBV29-1 | . | TRBJ1-1 | .
TGCGCCAGCAGCTTAGTATCTCCGTCTAGCGGATTCACCGGGGAGCTGTTTTTT | CASSLVSPSSGFTGELFF | TRBV5-1 | TRBD2 | TRBJ2-2 | .
TGTGCCAGCAGCGCCTCCGGGACAGACTCCTACGAGCAGTACTTC | CASSASGTDSYEQYF | TRBV9 | TRBD1 | TRBJ2-7 | .
TGCGCCAGCAGAGCGCAGACAGGGAGGACTGAAGCTTTCTTT | CASRAQTGRTEAFF | TRBV23-1 | TRBD1 | TRBJ1-1 | .
TGTGCCAGCAGTTCCCCAGTGGGAGACAATCAGCCCCAGCATTTT | CASSSPVGDNQPQHF | TRBV6-5 | . | TRBJ1-5 | .
TGTGCCAGCAGCCCACTAGCGCCGCGGGGCCTTCAGTACTTC | CASSPLAPRGLQYF | TRBV7-2 | TRBD2 | TRBJ2-4 | .
TGTGCCAGCAGCTTACAGGGGGCTAGCTACGAGCAGTACTTC | CASSLQGASYEQYF | TRBV5-6 | TRBD1 | TRBJ2-7 | .
TGTGCCGCGACAGGCCAAATTTACTATGGCTACACCTTC | CAATGQIYYGYTF | TRBV30 | . | TRBJ1-2 | .
TGTGCCAGCAGTTCGGGACTGAACACCGGGGAGCTGTTTTTT | CASSSGLNTGELFF | TRBV28 | . | TRBJ2-2 | .
TGTGCCAGCAGCTTAGGACAGGGAGACACCGGGGAGCTGTTTTTT | CASSLGQGDTGELFF | TRBV9 | TRBD1 | TRBJ2-2 | .
TGTGCCAGCAGTCCAAATGGGCCATCTGGGGCCAACGTCCTGACTTTC | CASSPNGPSGANVLTF | TRBV28 | . | TRBJ2-6 | .
TGTGCCAGCAGCCCTAAGTGGGGGGGCACAGATACGCAGTATTTT | CASSPKWGGTDTQYF | TRBV7-8 | . | TRBJ2-3 | once
TGTGCCAGCAGTCTACAGGGTGTAAAACTGTTTTTT | CASSLQGVKLFF | TRBV28 | . | TRBJ1-4 | .
TGCGCCAGCAGACGAGACAGGGCGAACACTGAAGCTTTCTTT | CASRRDRANTEAFF | TRBV5-1 | TRBD1 | TRBJ1-1 | .
TGTGCCAGTAGGGATCTAGCGGGAGGATACCAAGAGACCCAGTACTTC | CASRDLAGGYQETQYF | TRBV19 | TRBD2 | TRBJ2-5 | .
TGTGCCAGCATGCGACAGGATAACCTCGAGCAGTACTTC | CASMRQDNLEQYF | TRBV28 | . | TRBJ2-7 | .
TGTGCCAGCAGTTACTCCGGACAGGGATCGGGAAACACCATATATTTT | CASSYSGQGSGNTIYF | TRBV6-5 | TRBD1 | TRBJ1-3 | .
TGTGCCAGCAGCCAGGGAATTAACACCGGGGAGCTGTTTTTT | CASSQGINTGELFF | TRBV7-8 | . | TRBJ2-2 | once
TGTGCCAGCAGTTTAGCGGCCGGGACAGGGGTAGCCTACGAGCAGTACTTC | CASSLAAGTGVAYEQYF | TRBV27 | TRBD1 | TRBJ2-7 | .
TGTGCCAGTAGTAGGCGCCTGACAGGGTTCACTGAAGCTTTCTTT | CASSRRLTGFTEAFF | TRBV19 | TRBD1 | TRBJ1-1 | .
TGCAGCGGTCGGGGGGCCGATACGCAGTATTTT | CSGRGADTQYF | TRBV29-1 | . | TRBJ2-3 | .
TGTGCCAGTAGTCCGCAAGTTGGAGAGTACGAGCAGTACTTC | CASSPQVGEYEQYF | TRBV19 | . | TRBJ2-7 | .
TGTGCCAGCAGTCAGGGGGCCTTCCTCAATGAGCAGTTCTTC | CASSQGAFLNEQFF | TRBV28 | TRBD1 | TRBJ2-1 | .
TGTGCCAGCTCACCACTGGACAGGCATAATGAAAAACTGTTTTTT | CASSPLDRHNEKLFF | TRBV18 | TRBD1 | TRBJ1-4 | few
TGTGCCAGCAGGTTCACAGGGAGCAATCAGCCCCAGCATTTT | CASRFTGSNQPQHF | TRBV27 | . | TRBJ1-5 | .